This T cell receptor (beta chain) was documented in a study of T cell repertoires in cytomegalovirus infection. Study as a whole: CMV infection together with matching HLA type was indicated by public TCR beta signatures. Whole-study findings and limits: Public TCR beta family frequency separated CMV-and-HLA carriers, including in an independent cohort. In two of eight donors, the top clonotype was HLA-C-restricted CMV-specific.

This clonotype has a handful of counts. The antigen is undetermined. Germline loops: CDR1 SGHAT, CDR2 FQDESV (reference sequence). The CDR3 totals 13 residues. The V and J ends lost 5 bases and 4 bases respectively, with 11 bases between them. One entry per CDR3 protein, called by TCRdb with MiXCR from the reads. The sample yields fewer than 550,000 distinct CDR3 sequences, 30% to 40% seen once. The chain joins TRBV11-1 to TRBJ1-1, with no clear D. This clonotype was obtained from a human donor in good health (CMV status not recorded). Some clones in this sample may be carry-over from other donors' samples. Specimen: PBMCs. CDR3 DNA sequence: TGTGCCAGCAGCCTAAATTGGGGCACTGAAGCTTTCTTT. Amino acids: CASSLNWGTEAFF. Drawing the rest from reference TRBV11-1 and TRBJ1-1, the complete variable domain is EAEVAQSPRYKITEKSQAVAFWCDPISGHATLYWYRQILGQGPELLVQFQDESVVDDSQLPKDRFSAERLKGVDSTLKIQPAELGDSAMYLCASSLNWGTEAFFGQGTRLTVV.